What follows are 25 T cell receptor beta chains derived from one specimen sequenced in a study of early T cells in non-severe SARS-CoV-2 infection. TCRdb re-called the 5' RACE reads with MiXCR, one entry per CDR3 protein. The repertoire holds roughly 31,000 distinct CDR3 sequences, with 4.6% as singletons. The source material was whole blood. The receptors were sampled from an adult who was a healthcare worker with PCR-confirmed SARS-CoV-2 infection or an uninfected control (not recorded which).

This clonotype was observed a few times. The chain employs TRBV28 and TRBJ1-1; D unclear. CDR3 length: 11 amino acids. With 5 bases removed from V and 8 bases from J, the gap between germline ends came to 9 bases. Germline V gene data show CDR1 as MDHEN and CDR2 as SYDVKM. CDR3 sequence (DNA): TGTGCCAGCAGTATTAACAGAGAAGCTTTCTTT. Residues: CASSINREAFF.

This clonotype was seen ten or more times. The genes are TRBV30 and TRBJ1-6, with D perhaps TRBD1 (6 bases). V lost 0 bases, J lost 8 bases, and 17 bases lay in between. The germline V gene encodes CDR1 GTSNPN and CDR2 SVGIG (reference sequence). This CDR3 is 16 amino acids long. The DNA for the CDR3 is TGTGCCTGGAGTGTACTGGGGGGCGCTGGTTATTCACCCCTCCACTTT. This translates into CAWSVLGGAGYSPLHF. Based on the CDR3 plus reference TRBV30 and TRBJ1-6, the full variable domain is SQTIHQWPATLVQPVGSPLSLECTVEGTSNPNLYWYRQAAGRGLQLLFYSVGIGQISSEVPQNLSASRPQDRQFILSSKKLLLSDSGFYLCAWSVLGGAGYSPLHFGNGTRLTVT.

In this sample, this clonotype turned up many times. V usage is TRBV9 and J usage is TRBJ2-3; D is unclear. Germline-derived CDR1 and CDR2 are SGDLS and YYNGEE. Between the trimmed V and J ends, which lost 0 bases and 3 bases, there was a span of 2 bases. This CDR3 is 12 amino acids long. The CDR3 DNA follows: TGTGCCAGCAGCGTAGTAACAGATACGCAGTATTTT. This translates into CASSVVTDTQYF.

This chain uses TRBV28 with TRBJ1-2; weak D call: TRBD1 (6 bases). CDR1 is MDHEN and CDR2 is SYDVKM in the germline V gene. This CDR3 has 12 residues. V lost 5 bases to trimming and J lost 9 bases, with 13 bases between them. The CDR3 loop reads CASSAQQGSYTF. The CDR3 nucleotides read TGTGCCAGCAGTGCCCAACAGGGAAGCTACACCTTC.

This sequence joins TRBV6-1 and TRBJ2-2, with 10 bases that match TRBD2. In germline, CDR1 is MNHNS, CDR2 SASEGT. The CDR3 loop spans 14 amino acids. In DNA form, the CDR3 reads TGTGCGGCTAGCGGGGGCCCCAACACCGGGGAGCTGTTTTTT. The encoded protein is CAASGGPNTGELFF.

This clonotype was detected ten times or more. The V and J genes are TRBV20-1 and TRBJ1-1, with D uncertain. The V end lost 1 base, the J end lost 4 bases, and 10 bases lay between the germline ends. This CDR3 region has 13 residues. Germline CDR1 is DFQATT and CDR2 is SNEGSKA (reference sequence). CDR3: CSARGALGTEAFF. The CDR3, as DNA: TGCAGTGCTAGAGGGGCCCTGGGCACTGAAGCTTTCTTT.

This clonotype appeared a few times. The J gene is TRBJ1-6, the V gene TRBV9; 8 bases are a match to TRBD1. CDR3 size: 18 residues. Germline-derived CDR1 and CDR2 are SGDLS and YYNGEE. The ends lost 3 bases at V and 4 bases at J; junction bases unmatched: 12. CDR3 bases: TGTGCCAGCAGCGAACAGCCCCCCGGACAGGGTTATAATTCACCCCTCCACTTT. Translated, it gives CASSEQPPGQGYNSPLHF.

This clonotype has a count of ten or more. The rearrangement uses TRBV27 and TRBJ1-2, with 7 bases fitting TRBD1. The CDR3 runs to 13 residues. CDR1 MNHEY and CDR2 SMNVEV come from the germline V gene (reference sequence). The J segment lost 1 base and the V segment lost 6 bases, leaving 2 bases of the junction unmatched. The CDR3 DNA is TGTGCCAGCAGGTCAGGGGGTAACTATGGCTACACCTTC. This translates into CASRSGGNYGYTF.

This clonotype was seen ten or more times. V and J are TRBV9 and TRBJ2-7; D is undetermined. The CDR3 runs 13 residues. CDR1 is SGDLS and CDR2 is YYNGEE in the germline V gene. The V end was cut by 4 bases, the J end by 6 bases, with 14 bases between. CDR3 bases: TGTGCCAGCAGCCCACAGACTGCCCTCGAGCAGTACTTC. Its protein is CASSPQTALEQYF.

This clonotype was counted a few times. This chain uses TRBV25-1 with TRBJ2-2, with 9 bases matching TRBD1. Germline CDR1 is MGHDK and CDR2 is SYGVNS. Losses at the gene ends were 4 bases for V and 3 bases for J; bases not matched to a gene: 0. CDR3 length: 14 residues. In nucleotides, the CDR3 is TGTGCCAGCAGTGGGACAGGGGACACCGGGGAGCTGTTTTTT. It codes for CASSGTGDTGELFF.

This chain links TRBV3-1 with TRBJ1-2; D is possibly TRBD1 (5 bases). V was cut by 4 bases and J by 8 bases, with 14 bases left in between. The germline V gene encodes CDR1 LGHDT and CDR2 YNNKEL (reference sequence). The CDR3 length is 13 residues. In nucleotides, the CDR3 is TGTGCCAGCAGCCCAGAGGGGTCCGGAGGCTACACCTTC. This encodes CASSPEGSGGYTF.

This clonotype has a handful of counts. V and J are TRBV28 and TRBJ2-7; 7 nucleotides line up with TRBD1. Germline-derived CDR1 and CDR2 are MDHEN and SYDVKM. This CDR3 spans 16 amino acids. V shed 8 bases and J 2 bases; nucleotides not matched to a gene: 15. CDR3 protein: CASGGLLGQPTYEQYF. The CDR3 DNA follows: TGTGCCAGCGGGGGCTTGTTGGGACAGCCCACCTACGAGCAGTACTTC.

V and J are TRBV12-3 or TRBV12-4 and TRBJ2-7; perhaps TRBD2 as D (6 bases). Trimming pared 3 bases from V and 6 bases from J, leaving 9 bases between. The CDR3 contains 12 residues. CDR3 amino acids: CASSLGLTEQYF. The CDR3 DNA is TGTGCCAGCAGTTTGGGACTGACCGAGCAGTACTTC.

The table lists this clonotype with many counts. One end of the junction is discordant with germline, which a read error may explain. V usage is TRBV9 and J usage is TRBJ1-3; no clear D. Germline CDR1 reads SGDLS; CDR2 reads YYNGEE. The CDR3 has 13 amino acids. CDR3 amino acids: CASSVEVRQALNF. CDR3 nucleotides: TGTGCCAGCAGCGTAGAAGTTCGGCAGGCGCTAAATTTT.

This clonotype has ten or more counts. In nucleotides, the CDR3 is TGTGCCAGCAGCCAAGCCAGGAGCGGGGAGCTGTTTTTT. Residues: CASSQARSGELFF. This chain joins TRBV14 and TRBJ2-2; no reliable D call. V shed 1 base and J shed 7 bases, with 7 bases lying between them. The CDR3 has 13 residues. Germline V gene sequence: CDR1 SGHDN, CDR2 FVKESK.

This clonotype is medium-sized within its sample. The chain uses TRBV10-3 and TRBJ2-5; no reliable D call. Between the trimmed V and J ends, which lost 3 bases and 4 bases, there was a span of 24 bases. Per the germline V gene, CDR1 is ENHRY and CDR2 is SYGVKD. The CDR3 length is 18 residues. The CDR3 spells CAISDVGSGLSSRETQYF. In DNA form, the CDR3 reads TGTGCCATCAGTGACGTCGGCTCCGGGCTCTCCTCACGAGAGACCCAGTACTTC.

In its sample, this clonotype was seen many times. The V and J genes are TRBV7-2 and TRBJ2-7, with D possibly TRBD2 on 6 matching bases. The germline CDR1 and CDR2 sequences are SGHTA and FQGNSA. V was shortened by 5 bases and J by 3 bases, with 17 bases between the two germline ends. The CDR3 covers 15 residues. The CDR3: CASSPGGWDFYEQYF. DNA of the CDR3: TGTGCCAGCAGCCCTGGAGGGTGGGACTTCTACGAGCAGTACTTC. Complete variable domain (other parts from reference TRBV7-2 and TRBJ2-7): GAGVSQSPSNKVTEKGKDVELRCDPISGHTALYWYRQSLGQGLEFLIYFQGNSAPDKSGLPSDRFSAERTGGSVSTLTIQRTQQEDSAVYLCASSPGGWDFYEQYFGPGTRLTVT.

The V call is TRBV29-1, the J call TRBJ2-3, with TRBD2 matching 8 bases. Germline CDR1 SQVTM, CDR2 ANQGSEA. This CDR3 spans 14 amino acids. V shed 3 bases, J shed 0 bases, and the junction held 2 bases outside the gene matches. CDR3 region: CSVEERGSTDTQYF. The CDR3 DNA sequence: TGCAGCGTTGAGGAGCGGGGGAGCACAGATACGCAGTATTTT.

There are many counts of this clonotype. The rearrangement uses TRBV28 and TRBJ2-7, with 8 positions matching TRBD1. CDR1 and CDR2 (germline): MDHEN, SYDVKM. This CDR3 is built from 16 residues. After removal of 2 bases from V and 2 bases from J, the junction contained 8 bases not matched to a gene. The CDR3 loop is CASSLSVRTGTYEQYF. In DNA form, the CDR3 reads TGTGCCAGCAGTTTAAGTGTCAGGACAGGGACCTACGAGCAGTACTTC. Supplemented by reference TRBV28 and TRBJ2-7, the full variable domain reads DVKVTQSSRYLVKRTGEKVFLECVQDMDHENMFWYRQDPGLGLRLIYFSYDVKMKEKGDIPEGYSVSREKKERFSLILESASTNQTSMYLCASSLSVRTGTYEQYFGPGTRLTVT.

This clonotype appeared many times. The chain has TRBV15 and TRBJ2-1, with D perhaps being TRBD1 or TRBD2 (5 bases each). V was trimmed by 0 bases and J by 6 bases, leaving 12 bases between them. Per the germline V gene, CDR1 is LNHNV and CDR2 is YYDKDF (reference sequence). The CDR3 length is 15 residues. DNA for the CDR3: TGTGCCACCAGCAGAGATCGGGGCCCAGTCAATGAGCAGTTCTTC. Its translation is CATSRDRGPVNEQFF.

At least ten counts were recorded for this clonotype. The genes are TRBV7-9 and TRBJ2-7; D call uncertain. V was clipped by 6 bases and J by 0 bases, with 6 bases between them. The CDR3 totals 12 residues. The germline CDR1 and CDR2 sequences are SEHNR and FQNEAQ (reference sequence). CDR3 residues: CASSVLSYEQYF. DNA of the CDR3: TGTGCCAGCAGTGTTCTCTCCTACGAGCAGTACTTC.

By frequency in the sample, this clonotype is medium-sized (0.01 to 0.1%). V and J are TRBV19 and TRBJ2-7; D unresolved. The germline gives CDR1 LNHDA, CDR2 SQIVND (reference sequence). Trimming removed 0 bases from V and 2 bases from J, with 5 bases in between. The CDR3 is made up of 13 amino acids. The CDR3 DNA follows: TGTGCCAGTAGTATAGACCTCCCCTACGAGCAGTACTTC. Its protein product is CASSIDLPYEQYF.

Ten or more counts support this clonotype. The chain uses TRBV14 and TRBJ1-2, with D possibly TRBD1 on 5 matching bases. Germline values: CDR1 SGHDN, CDR2 FVKESK. V was trimmed by 6 bases and J by 3 bases, leaving 11 bases between them. The length of the CDR3 is 13 residues. The CDR3 DNA follows: TGTGCCAGCAGTTCCGGGACGGACTATGGCTACACCTTC. Encoded protein: CASSSGTDYGYTF.

This clonotype appeared many times. The junction and the germline gene differ at one end; a read error may be behind it. CDR3 sequence: CASGRSNTGELFF. CDR3 coding DNA: TGTGCTAGTGGTCGATCGAACACCGGGGAGCTTTTTTTT. This sequence joins TRBV12-5 and TRBJ2-2, with D perhaps matching TRBD2 (5 bases). The CDR3 covers 13 residues. Germline V gives CDR1 LGHNT, CDR2 FRNRAP.

This clonotype was observed at least ten times. This chain connects TRBV10-3 to TRBJ1-2; D is possibly TRBD1 (5 bases). Trimming cost V 2 bases and J 7 bases, with 11 bases left between them. The length of the CDR3 is 13 residues. Germline CDR1 ENHRY, CDR2 SYGVKD. CDR3 residues: CAISEAPGSGYTF. DNA of the CDR3: TGTGCCATCAGTGAGGCCCCAGGGTCTGGCTACACCTTC.